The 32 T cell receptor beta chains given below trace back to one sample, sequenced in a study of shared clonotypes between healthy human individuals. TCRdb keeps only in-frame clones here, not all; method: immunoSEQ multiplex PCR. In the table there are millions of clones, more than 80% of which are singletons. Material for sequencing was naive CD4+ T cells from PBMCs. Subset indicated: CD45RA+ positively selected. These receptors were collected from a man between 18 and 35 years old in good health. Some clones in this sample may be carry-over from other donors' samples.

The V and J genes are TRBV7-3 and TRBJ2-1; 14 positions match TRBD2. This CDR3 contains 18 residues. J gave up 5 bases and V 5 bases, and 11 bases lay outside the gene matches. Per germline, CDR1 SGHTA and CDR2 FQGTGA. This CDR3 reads CASSPSQGTSGSHNEQFF. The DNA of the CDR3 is TGTGCCAGCAGCCCTTCCCAGGGGACTAGCGGGAGTCACAATGAGCAGTTCTTC.

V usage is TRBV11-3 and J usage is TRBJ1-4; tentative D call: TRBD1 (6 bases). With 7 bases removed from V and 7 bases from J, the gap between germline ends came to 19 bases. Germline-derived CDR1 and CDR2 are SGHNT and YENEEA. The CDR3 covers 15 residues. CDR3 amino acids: CASTLFLGQSEKLFF. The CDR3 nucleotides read TGTGCCAGCACCCTCTTTTTAGGACAGTCTGAAAAACTGTTTTTT.

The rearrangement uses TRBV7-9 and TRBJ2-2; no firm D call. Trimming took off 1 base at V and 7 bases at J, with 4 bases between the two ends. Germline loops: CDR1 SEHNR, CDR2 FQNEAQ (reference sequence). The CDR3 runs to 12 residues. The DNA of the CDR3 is TGTGCCAGCAGCTTAGGGAGCGGGGAGCTGTTTTTT. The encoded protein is CASSLGSGELFF.

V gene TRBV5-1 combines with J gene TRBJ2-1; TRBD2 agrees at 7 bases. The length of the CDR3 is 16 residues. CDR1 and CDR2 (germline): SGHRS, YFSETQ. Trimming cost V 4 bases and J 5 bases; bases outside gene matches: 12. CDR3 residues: CASSLWASGLNNEQFF. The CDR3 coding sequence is TGCGCCAGCAGCCTCTGGGCTAGCGGACTTAACAATGAGCAGTTCTTC.

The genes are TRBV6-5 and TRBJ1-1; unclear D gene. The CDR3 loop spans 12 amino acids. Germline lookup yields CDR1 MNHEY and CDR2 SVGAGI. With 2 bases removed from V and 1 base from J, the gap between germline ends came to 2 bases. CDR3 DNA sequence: TGTGCCAGCAGTTACCAGAACACTGAAGCTTTCTTT. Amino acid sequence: CASSYQNTEAFF.

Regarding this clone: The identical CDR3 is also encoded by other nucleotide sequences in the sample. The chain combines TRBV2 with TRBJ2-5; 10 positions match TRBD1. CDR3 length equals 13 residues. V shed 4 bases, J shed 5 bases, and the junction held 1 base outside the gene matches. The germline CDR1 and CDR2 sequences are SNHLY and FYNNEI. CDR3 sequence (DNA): TGTGCCAGCAGTGGGGGACAGGGGGAGACCCAGTACTTC. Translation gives CASSGGQGETQYF.

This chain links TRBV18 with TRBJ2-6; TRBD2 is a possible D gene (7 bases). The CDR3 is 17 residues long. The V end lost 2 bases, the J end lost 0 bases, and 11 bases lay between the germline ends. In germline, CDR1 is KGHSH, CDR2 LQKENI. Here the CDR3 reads CASSPGGARSGANVLTF. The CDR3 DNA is TGTGCCAGCTCACCAGGGGGGGCCCGCTCTGGGGCCAACGTCCTGACTTTC.

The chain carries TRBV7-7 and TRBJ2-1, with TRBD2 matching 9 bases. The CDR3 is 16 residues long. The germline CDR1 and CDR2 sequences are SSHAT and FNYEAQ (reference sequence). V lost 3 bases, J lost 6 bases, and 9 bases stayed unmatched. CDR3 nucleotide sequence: TGTGCCAGCAGCTTGCGGGAGGGTTTCTCGGGCAATGAGCAGTTCTTC. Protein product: CASSLREGFSGNEQFF.

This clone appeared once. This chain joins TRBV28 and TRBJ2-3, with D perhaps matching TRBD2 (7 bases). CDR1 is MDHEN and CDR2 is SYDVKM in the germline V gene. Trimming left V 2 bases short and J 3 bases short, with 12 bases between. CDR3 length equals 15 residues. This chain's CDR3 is CASSLGGAQTDTQYF. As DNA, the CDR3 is TGTGCCAGCAGTTTAGGGGGGGCGCAGACAGATACGCAGTATTTT.

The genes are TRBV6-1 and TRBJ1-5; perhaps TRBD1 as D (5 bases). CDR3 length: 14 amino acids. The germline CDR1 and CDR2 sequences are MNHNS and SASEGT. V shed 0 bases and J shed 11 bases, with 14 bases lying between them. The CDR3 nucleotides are TGTGCCAGCAGTGAAGCGCTACCCCCCAGGGCCCAGCATTTT. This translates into CASSEALPPRAQHF.

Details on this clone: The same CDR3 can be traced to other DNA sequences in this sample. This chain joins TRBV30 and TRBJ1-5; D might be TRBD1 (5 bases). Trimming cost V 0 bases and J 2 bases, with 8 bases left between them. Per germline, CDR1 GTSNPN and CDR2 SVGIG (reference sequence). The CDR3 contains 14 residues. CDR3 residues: CAWSVGGGNQPQHF. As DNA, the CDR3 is TGTGCCTGGAGTGTCGGGGGGGGCAATCAGCCCCAGCATTTT.

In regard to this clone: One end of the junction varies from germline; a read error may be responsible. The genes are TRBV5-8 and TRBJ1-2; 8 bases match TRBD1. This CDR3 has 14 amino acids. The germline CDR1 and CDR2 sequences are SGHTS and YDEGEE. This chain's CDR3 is CASASRGPKYGYTF. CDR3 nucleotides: TGTGCCAGCGCATCCAGGGGGCCTAAGTATGGCTACACCTTC. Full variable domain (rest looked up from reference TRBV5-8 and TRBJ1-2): EAGVTQSPTHLIKTRGQQATLRCSPISGHTSVYWYQQALGLGLQFLLWYDEGEERNRGNFPPRFSGRQFPNYSSELNVNALELEDSALYLCASASRGPKYGYTFGSGTRLTVV.

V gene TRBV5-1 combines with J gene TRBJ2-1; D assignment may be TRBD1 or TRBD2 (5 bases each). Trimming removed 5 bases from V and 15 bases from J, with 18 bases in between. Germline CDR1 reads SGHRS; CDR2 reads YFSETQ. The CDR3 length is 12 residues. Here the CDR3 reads CASSSGPLPPFF. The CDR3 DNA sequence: TGCGCCAGCAGTTCGGGACCTCTTCCTCCGTTCTTC.

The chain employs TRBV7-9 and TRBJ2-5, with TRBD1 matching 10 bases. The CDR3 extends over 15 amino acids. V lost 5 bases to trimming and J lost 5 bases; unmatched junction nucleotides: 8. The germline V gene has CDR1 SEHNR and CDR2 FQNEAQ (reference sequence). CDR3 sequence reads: CASSQQTGGSETQYF. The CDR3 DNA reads TGTGCCAGCAGCCAACAGACAGGGGGCTCGGAGACCCAGTACTTC.

CDR3 in DNA: TGTGCCACCAACACAGGGGGAGCCGGGGAGCTGTTTTTT. Protein product: CATNTGGAGELFF. The chain uses TRBV15 and TRBJ2-2; TRBD1 agrees at 8 bases. Germline lookup yields CDR1 LNHNV and CDR2 YYDKDF (reference sequence). CDR3 length equals 13 residues. J was trimmed by 6 bases and V by 7 bases; bases with no gene match: 4.

This chain's CDR3 is CASSFGGDTEAFF. The CDR3 nucleotides are TGTGCCAGCAGCTTTGGAGGGGACACTGAAGCTTTCTTT. The chain carries TRBV11-2 and TRBJ1-1; D perhaps matches TRBD1 (5 bases). V lost 3 bases to trimming and J lost 3 bases, with 8 bases between them. The CDR3 totals 13 residues. Looked up from germline, CDR1 is SGHAT and CDR2 is FQNNGV.

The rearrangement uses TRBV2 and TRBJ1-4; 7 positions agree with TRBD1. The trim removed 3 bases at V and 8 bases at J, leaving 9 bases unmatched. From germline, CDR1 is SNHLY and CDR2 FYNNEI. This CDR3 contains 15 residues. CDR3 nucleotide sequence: TGTGCCAGCAGTGAGGAGGGGGCGCCGGGGGAAAAACTGTTTTTT. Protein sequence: CASSEEGAPGEKLFF.

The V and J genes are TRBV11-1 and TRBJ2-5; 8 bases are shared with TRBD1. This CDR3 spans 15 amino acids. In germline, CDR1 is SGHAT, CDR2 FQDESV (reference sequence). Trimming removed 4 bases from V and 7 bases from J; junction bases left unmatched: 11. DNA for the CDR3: TGTGCCAGCAGCTCCGGGACAGGACCTCTCGGGACCCAGTACTTC. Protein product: CASSSGTGPLGTQYF. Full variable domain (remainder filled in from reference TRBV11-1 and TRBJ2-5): EAEVAQSPRYKITEKSQAVAFWCDPISGHATLYWYRQILGQGPELLVQFQDESVVDDSQLPKDRFSAERLKGVDSTLKIQPAELGDSAMYLCASSSGTGPLGTQYFGPGTRLLVL.

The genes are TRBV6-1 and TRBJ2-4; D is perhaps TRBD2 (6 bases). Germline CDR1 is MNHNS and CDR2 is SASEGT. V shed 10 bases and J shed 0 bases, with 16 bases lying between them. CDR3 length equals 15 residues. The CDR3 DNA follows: TGTGCCAACCCCCTAGCGCGACTAGCCAAAAACATTCAGTACTTC. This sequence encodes CANPLARLAKNIQYF.

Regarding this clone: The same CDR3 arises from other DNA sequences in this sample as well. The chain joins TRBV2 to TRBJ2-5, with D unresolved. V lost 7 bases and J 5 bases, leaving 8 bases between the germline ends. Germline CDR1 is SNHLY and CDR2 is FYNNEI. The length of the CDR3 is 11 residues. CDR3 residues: CASKLGETQYF. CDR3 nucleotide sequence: TGTGCCAGCAAGCTGGGGGAGACCCAGTACTTC. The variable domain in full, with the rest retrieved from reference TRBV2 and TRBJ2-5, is EPEVTQTPSHQVTQMGQEVILRCVPISNHLYFYWYRQILGQKVEFLVSFYNNEISEKSEIFDDQFSVERPDGSNFTLKIRSTKLEDSAMYFCASKLGETQYFGPGTRLLVL.

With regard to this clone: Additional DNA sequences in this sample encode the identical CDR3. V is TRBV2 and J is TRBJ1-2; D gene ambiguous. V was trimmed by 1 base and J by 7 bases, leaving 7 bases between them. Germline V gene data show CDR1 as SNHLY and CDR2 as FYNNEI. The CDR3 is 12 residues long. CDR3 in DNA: TGTGCCAGCAGTGAAGGGATCAGTGGCTACACCTTC. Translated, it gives CASSEGISGYTF.

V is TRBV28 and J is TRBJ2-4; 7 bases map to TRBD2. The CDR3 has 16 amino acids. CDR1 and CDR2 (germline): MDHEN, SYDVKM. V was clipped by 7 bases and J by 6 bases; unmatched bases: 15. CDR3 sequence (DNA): TGTGCCAGCACTCATGTCCTGGCGGGAGTCGGAAACATTCAGTACTTC. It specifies CASTHVLAGVGNIQYF.

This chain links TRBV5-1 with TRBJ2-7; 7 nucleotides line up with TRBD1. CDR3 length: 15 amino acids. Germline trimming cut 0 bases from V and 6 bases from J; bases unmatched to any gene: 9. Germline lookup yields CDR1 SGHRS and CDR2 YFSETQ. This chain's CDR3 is CASSLGQGLSIEQYF. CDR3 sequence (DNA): TGCGCCAGCAGCTTGGGACAGGGTTTGTCCATCGAGCAGTACTTC.

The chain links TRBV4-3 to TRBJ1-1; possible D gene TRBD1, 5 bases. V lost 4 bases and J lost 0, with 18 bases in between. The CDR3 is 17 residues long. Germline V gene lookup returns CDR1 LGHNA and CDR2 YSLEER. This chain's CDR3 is CASSPGVGLFMNTEAFF. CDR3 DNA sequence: TGCGCCAGCAGCCCGGGGGTTGGGCTCTTTATGAACACTGAAGCTTTCTTT.

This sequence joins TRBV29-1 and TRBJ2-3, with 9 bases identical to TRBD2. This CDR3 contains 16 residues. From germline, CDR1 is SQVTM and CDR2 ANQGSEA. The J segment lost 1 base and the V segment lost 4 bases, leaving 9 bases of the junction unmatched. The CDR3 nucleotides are TGCAGCGTTGGAGTTATTCGGACTAGCGGCACAGATACGCAGTATTTT. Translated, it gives CSVGVIRTSGTDTQYF.

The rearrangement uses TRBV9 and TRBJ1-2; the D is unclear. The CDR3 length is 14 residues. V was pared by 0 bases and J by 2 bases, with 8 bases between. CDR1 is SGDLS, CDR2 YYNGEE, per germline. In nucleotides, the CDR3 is TGTGCCAGCAGCGTAGGCCCAGTAAACTATGGCTACACCTTC. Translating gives CASSVGPVNYGYTF. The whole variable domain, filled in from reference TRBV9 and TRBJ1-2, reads DSGVTQTPKHLITATGQRVTLRCSPRSGDLSVYWYQQSLDQGLQFLIQYYNGEERAKGNILERFSAQQFPDLHSELNLSSLELGDSALYFCASSVGPVNYGYTFGSGTRLTVV.

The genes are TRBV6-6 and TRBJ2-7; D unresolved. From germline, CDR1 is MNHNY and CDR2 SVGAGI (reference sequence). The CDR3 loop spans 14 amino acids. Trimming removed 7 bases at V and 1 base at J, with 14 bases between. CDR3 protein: CASTPNYLSYEQYF. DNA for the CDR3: TGTGCCAGCACCCCAAACTACCTATCCTACGAGCAGTACTTC.

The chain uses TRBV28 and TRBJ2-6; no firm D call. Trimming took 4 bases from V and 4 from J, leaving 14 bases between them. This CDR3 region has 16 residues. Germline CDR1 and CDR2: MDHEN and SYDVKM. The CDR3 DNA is TGTGCCAGCAGTTCGACCCCCGGAGCCGGGGCCAACGTCCTGACTTTC. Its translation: CASSSTPGAGANVLTF.

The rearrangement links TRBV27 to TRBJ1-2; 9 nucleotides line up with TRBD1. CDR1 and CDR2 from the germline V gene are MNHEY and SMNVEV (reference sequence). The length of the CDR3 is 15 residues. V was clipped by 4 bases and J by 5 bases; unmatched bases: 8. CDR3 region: CASSSWDRADYGYTF. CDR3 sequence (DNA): TGTGCCAGCAGTTCCTGGGACAGGGCCGATTATGGCTACACCTTC.

The CDR3 DNA reads TGTGCCATCACCATCAGCGATAGGGCCGGGGGCTACACCTTC. Encoded protein: CAITISDRAGGYTF. The J gene is TRBJ1-2, the V gene TRBV10-3; D gene uncertain. The CDR3 contains 14 residues. CDR1 is ENHRY and CDR2 is SYGVKD in the germline V gene. With 7 bases removed from V and 8 bases from J, the gap between germline ends came to 20 bases.

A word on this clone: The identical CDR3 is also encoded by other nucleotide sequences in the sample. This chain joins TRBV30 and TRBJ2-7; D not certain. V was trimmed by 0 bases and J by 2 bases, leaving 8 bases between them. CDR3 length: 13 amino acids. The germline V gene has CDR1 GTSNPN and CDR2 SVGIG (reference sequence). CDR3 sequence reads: CAWSVRGPYEQYF. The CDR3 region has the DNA TGTGCCTGGAGTGTACGAGGCCCCTACGAGCAGTACTTC.

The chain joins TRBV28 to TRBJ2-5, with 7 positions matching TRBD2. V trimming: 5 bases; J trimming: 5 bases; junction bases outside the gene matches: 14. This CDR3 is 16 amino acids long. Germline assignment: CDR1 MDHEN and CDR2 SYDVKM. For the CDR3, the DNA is TGTGCCAGCAGTCCCCACCAGGGAGGGCGGGGGGAGACCCAGTACTTC. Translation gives CASSPHQGGRGETQYF.